This T cell receptor beta chain was recovered during a study of vaccination and CD4 T cells after COVID-19. Cultured CD4+ T-cell DNA underwent Oncomine TCR Beta short-read sequencing. TCRdb recomputed calls from the PCR reads with MiXCR, one row per CDR3 protein. The sample holds thousands of distinct CDR3 sequences; about three quarters are singletons and the top ten take 45% to 50%. Study-wide findings and caveats: Analysis of convalescent patients found that 304 of 307 vaccine-specific clones were spike mono-reactive.

Treatment in this sample: approximately nine-day PBMC culture with coronavirus spike peptide pools or control peptides (ViraFEST assay). Trimming took off 3 bases at V and 4 bases at J, with 12 bases between the two ends. CDR1 is LNHDA and CDR2 is SQIVND in the germline V gene (reference sequence). The CDR3 runs 15 residues. Concerning this clonotype itself: Its matching antigen is unknown.

V usage is TRBV19 and J usage is TRBJ2-2; D is unclear. The sample was CD4+ T cells from blood, cultured in vitro. The clonotype was recovered from a human donor who had recovered from COVID-19. In DNA, the CDR3 is TGTGCCAGTAGTATTTCGGCCTATAGCACCGGGGAGCTGTTTTTT. Its protein product is CASSISAYSTGELFF.